This T cell receptor beta chain emerged from a study of blood T cell repertoires in COVID-19. Study summary: COVID-19 samples collected from the United States, Italy and Spain covered acute and convalescent phases. T cells, B-cell-depleted T cells, or PBMCs supplied cDNA or gDNA.

Authors' data handling: It was from reference gene primer amplification that nucleated cell counts were estimated. Sequencing was performed with immunoSEQ multiplex PCR; in TCRdb, only in-frame clones are kept and a portion is missing. D and trimming come from the DNA, and the V and J calls and clone size come from that table. The sample includes 90,000 to 130,000 clones, 82% of them seen just once. CDR1 is SQVTM, CDR2 ANQGSEA, per germline. This CDR3 has 12 residues. A remark on this clone: A junction end diverges from the germline sequence, so it may reflect a read error.

The V and J genes are TRBV29-1 and TRBJ2-4, with a weak D call TRBD1 (5 bases). The sequence was collected from a man aged 70-80 years with acute or convalescent COVID-19. Sample: peripheral blood. The CDR3 sequence: CSVGFDRNLQYF. The CDR3 bases are TGCAGCGTCGGGTTTGACAGAAACCTTCAGTACTTC.